These 13 T cell receptor beta chains share one sample of origin, sequenced in a study of siplizumab effects on memory and regulatory T cells. Repertoires were generated with immunoSEQ multiplex PCR, while TCRdb's copy carries only in-frame clones and drops some. Here the sample spans 95,000 to 100,000 clones, about 93% being singletons. Sequenced sample: non-Treg CD4+ T cells sorted from blood. The source is a human donor in good health.

CDR3 sequence (DNA): TGTGCCAGCAGCCAAGAGGGGAGACTAGCGGGAGAGCAGTTCTTC. This codes for CASSQEGRLAGEQFF. V usage is TRBV4-2 and J usage is TRBJ2-1; 11 nucleotides agree with TRBD2. The CDR3 totals 15 residues. Germline-derived CDR1 and CDR2 are LGHNA and YNFKEQ. J was trimmed by 10 bases and V by 0 bases; bases with no gene match: 5.

This chain joins TRBV10-2 and TRBJ1-5; D unresolved. The germline V gene has CDR1 WSHSY and CDR2 SAAADI. This CDR3 is built from 13 residues. V lost 6 bases and J 3 bases, leaving 9 bases between the germline ends. The CDR3 loop is CASRDQINQPQHF. As DNA, the CDR3 is TGCGCCAGCAGAGACCAAATCAATCAGCCCCAGCATTTT.

The chain is built from TRBV11-2 and TRBJ2-7; perhaps TRBD2 as D (6 bases). V gave up 4 bases and J gave up 0 bases, with 19 bases separating them. The CDR3 has 17 residues. CDR1 is SGHAT, CDR2 FQNNGV, per germline. The CDR3 loop is CASSSPPPRGYSYEQYF. CDR3 nucleotide sequence: TGTGCCAGCAGCTCACCGCCCCCGCGGGGCTACTCCTACGAGCAGTACTTC.

The V and J genes are TRBV11-3 and TRBJ2-5; D might be TRBD1 (6 bases). V lost 5 bases, J lost 4 bases, and 17 bases lay in between. Germline values: CDR1 SGHNT, CDR2 YENEEA. This CDR3 has 15 amino acids. CDR3 region: CASSRSGPRGETQYF. Here the CDR3 DNA reads TGTGCCAGCAGCAGATCGGGGCCCAGGGGAGAGACCCAGTACTTC.

This chain connects TRBV5-5 to TRBJ2-7; D unclear. The CDR3 is 15 residues long. With 2 bases removed from V and 4 bases from J, the gap between germline ends came to 16 bases. CDR1 SGHKS and CDR2 YYEKEE come from the germline V gene (reference sequence). The CDR3 loop is CASSFQPIGSYEQYF. The CDR3 region has the DNA TGTGCCAGCAGCTTTCAGCCCATCGGGTCATACGAGCAGTACTTC.

V usage is TRBV10-2 and J usage is TRBJ1-1; D perhaps matches TRBD1 (5 bases). V dropped 1 base and J dropped 4 bases, with 10 bases sitting between them. Germline CDR1 and CDR2: WSHSY and SAAADI. The CDR3 is 14 amino acids. As DNA, the CDR3 is TGCGCCAGCAGTGAGTTCCAGGGTTCCACTGAAGCTTTCTTT. Its translation: CASSEFQGSTEAFF.

The chain links TRBV6-1 to TRBJ1-3; no reliable D call. The CDR3 loop spans 18 amino acids. V was cut by 3 bases and J by 0 bases, with 18 bases left in between. CDR1 is MNHNS, CDR2 SASEGT, per germline. CDR3 sequence: CASSELRPYLNSGNTIYF. The CDR3 DNA is TGTGCCAGCAGTGAGCTCCGTCCCTACCTCAACTCTGGAAACACCATATATTTT.

The chain uses TRBV5-6 and TRBJ1-6, with 9 bases lining up with TRBD1. V was pared by 1 base and J by 6 bases, with 2 bases of the junction left unmatched. Germline V gene sequence: CDR1 SGHDT, CDR2 YYEEEE. The CDR3 runs 15 residues. The CDR3 region is CASSLPGQGNSPLHF. Here the CDR3 DNA reads TGTGCCAGCAGCTTGCCGGGACAGGGTAATTCACCCCTCCACTTT.

The chain links TRBV7-8 to TRBJ1-3, with no clear D. CDR1 is SGHVS, CDR2 FQNEAQ, per germline. This CDR3 has 18 amino acids. V was shortened by 5 bases and J by 0 bases, with 20 bases between the two germline ends. CDR3 coding DNA: TGTGCCAGCAGCCCAGTCATAGGCGTGTCGAGCTCTGGAAACACCATATATTTT. Amino acids: CASSPVIGVSSSGNTIYF. The full variable domain, rest sourced from reference TRBV7-8 and TRBJ1-3, is GAGVSQSPRYKVAKRGQDVALRCDPISGHVSLFWYQQALGQGPEFLTYFQNEAQLDKSGLPSDRFFAERPEGSVSTLKIQRTQQEDSAVYLCASSPVIGVSSSGNTIYFGEGSWLTVV.

This clone was picked up one time. The rearrangement joins TRBV7-8 to TRBJ2-5; 9 positions match TRBD1. Germline CDR1 and CDR2: SGHVS and FQNEAQ. V lost 5 bases to trimming and J lost 5 bases; unmatched junction nucleotides: 15. This CDR3 has 17 residues. Here the CDR3 DNA reads TGTGCCAGCAGCCCTCTGAGGGACAGGGCTTATGGGGAGACCCAGTACTTC. This sequence encodes CASSPLRDRAYGETQYF.

The V gene is TRBV10-3, the J gene TRBJ2-1; 15 bases map to TRBD2. The CDR3 covers 19 residues. CDR1 is ENHRY and CDR2 is SYGVKD in the germline V gene. V dropped 0 bases and J dropped 4; count of bases not matched to a gene: 7. CDR3 coding DNA: TGTGCCATCAGTGAGTCGCGGACTAGCGGGAGGGCCTCTTACAATGAGCAGTTCTTC. Its protein product is CAISESRTSGRASYNEQFF.

This chain links TRBV6-1 with TRBJ2-1, with D perhaps TRBD1 (6 bases). Germline-derived CDR1 and CDR2 are MNHNS and SASEGT. Trimming left V 6 bases short and J 3 bases short, with 15 bases between. The CDR3 extends over 15 amino acids. CDR3 coding DNA: TGTGCCAGCAGCCCCCGGGACACACTCTACAATGAGCAGTTCTTC. Translated, it gives CASSPRDTLYNEQFF.

This clone came up once. V gene TRBV27 combines with J gene TRBJ1-3; no clear D gene. The V end was cut by 7 bases, the J end by 3 bases, with 13 bases between. Looked up from germline, CDR1 is MNHEY and CDR2 is SMNVEV (reference sequence). There are 14 residues in the CDR3. CDR3 sequence: CASKNTGGGNTIYF. Written as DNA, the CDR3 is TGTGCCAGCAAGAATACGGGTGGTGGAAACACCATATATTTT.